A single sample is the source of the 13 T cell receptor beta chains below, sequenced in a study of spatial heterogeneity in lung cancer. Findings and limits, study-wide: One measure, the expanded intratumoral alpha and beta TCR count, tracked tumor mutation counts.

TCRdb used MiXCR to reprocess the 5' RACE reads, holding one entry per CDR3 protein. The data show roughly 18,000 distinct CDR3 sequences, with approximately 9.6% seen just once and roughly a fifth held by the top ten. The time point here: sample taken at primary tumor resection. These receptors lack a known antigen. The sample in question was lung tumor tissue, obtained at surgery. The receptors come from a female donor with early-stage non-small cell lung cancer.

This clonotype came up a few times. This beta chain is an off-target read within a library intended for alpha chains, so its frequency means little. The chain recombines TRBV9 with TRBJ2-1; 12 bases map to TRBD2. CDR1 is SGDLS, CDR2 YYNGEE, per germline. V lost 3 bases, J lost 9 bases, and 10 bases stayed unmatched. The CDR3 is 16 amino acids. CDR3 protein: CASSAGPGLAGGEQFF. The CDR3 DNA is TGTGCCAGCAGCGCGGGACCGGGACTAGCGGGCGGTGAGCAGTTCTTC.

There are many counts of this clonotype. The size of this beta chain means little, since it is a stray read in a library made for alpha chains. This rearrangement joins TRBV7-2 to TRBJ1-6; D is possibly TRBD1 (6 bases). V lost 1 base, J lost 11 bases, and 24 bases lay in between. The germline CDR1 and CDR2 sequences are SGHTA and FQGNSA. There are 18 residues in the CDR3. The CDR3 sequence: CASSLVGGQGNLPAPLHF. In DNA, the CDR3 is TGTGCCAGCAGCTTAGTGGGTGGTCAGGGGAACCTACCGGCACCCCTCCACTTT. The entire variable domain, with the rest obtained from reference TRBV7-2 and TRBJ1-6, is as follows: GAGVSQSPSNKVTEKGKDVELRCDPISGHTALYWYRQSLGQGLEFLIYFQGNSAPDKSGLPSDRFSAERTGGSVSTLTIQRTQQEDSAVYLCASSLVGGQGNLPAPLHFGNGTRLTVT.

A note on this clonotype: Little can be read into the size of this beta chain, an off-target read in a library designed for alpha chains. V gene TRBV5-1 combines with J gene TRBJ2-6; no firm D call. V lost 0 bases, J lost 0 bases, and 13 bases lay in between. Germline CDR1 reads SGHRS; CDR2 reads YFSETQ. CDR3 length: 18 residues. The DNA of the CDR3 is TGCGCCAGCAGCTTGGTGGTAGGCCCAAGCTCTGGGGCCAACGTCCTGACTTTC. It codes for CASSLVVGPSSGANVLTF.

This clonotype was counted many times. This beta chain turned up in a library designed for alpha chains; as an off-target read, its abundance says little. CDR3 coding DNA: TGCGCCAGCAGTGAGCCGGGAGGATATGGCTACACCTTC. Its translation: CASSEPGGYGYTF. The chain employs TRBV10-1 and TRBJ1-2; no clear D. The germline gives CDR1 WNHNN, CDR2 SYGVQD (reference sequence). V was cut by 2 bases and J by 5 bases, with 9 bases left in between. The CDR3 extends over 13 amino acids.

This clonotype was seen repeatedly, ten times or more. This beta chain is a stray read from a library made for alpha chains; its abundance is not meaningful. The chain links TRBV5-8 to TRBJ1-2; TRBD1 matches 8 bases. Germline loops: CDR1 SGHTS, CDR2 YDEGEE. This CDR3 contains 16 residues. V was pared by 4 bases and J by 4 bases, with 12 bases of the junction left unmatched. DNA of the CDR3: TGTGCCAGCAGCGAGGACAGGGTAGAGGAAGGCTATGGCTACACCTTC. This encodes CASSEDRVEEGYGYTF.

To note about this clonotype: This beta chain represents an off-target read in a library built for alpha chains; its size is of limited meaning. The CDR3 is CSALSDRLLRVAFF. The CDR3 DNA reads as TGCAGTGCGCTCTCGGACAGGTTACTAAGGGTAGCTTTCTTT. The chain links TRBV20-1 to TRBJ1-1; 7 bases are shared with TRBD1. The junction had 17 bases not matched to a gene; V was cut back by 6 bases and J by 10 bases. From germline, CDR1 is DFQATT and CDR2 SNEGSKA (reference sequence). The CDR3 runs to 14 residues.

This clonotype was observed at least ten times. This beta chain is off target for a library built for alpha chains, so its abundance means little. CDR3 protein: CAWSPGTDYEQYF. Written as DNA, the CDR3 is TGTGCCTGGAGTCCCGGGACAGACTACGAGCAGTACTTC. The chain joins TRBV30 to TRBJ2-7, with 7 bases that match TRBD1. Trimming took 2 bases from V and 3 from J; bases not matched to a gene: 4. The CDR3 has 13 residues. Germline-derived CDR1 and CDR2 are GTSNPN and SVGIG (reference sequence).

In this sample, this clonotype turned up a few times. This beta chain slipped into a library made for alpha chains as a stray read, so its size is not meaningful. CDR3 nucleotides: TGTGCCAGCAGTAGCCGACTAGCGGGGTGGGCAATGGAACAAGAGACCCAGTACTTC. Translated, it gives CASSSRLAGWAMEQETQYF. This chain connects TRBV12-3 or TRBV12-4 to TRBJ2-5; the match to TRBD2 covers 11 bases. This CDR3 has 19 amino acids. V trimming: 5 bases; J trimming: 2 bases; junction bases outside the gene matches: 16.

This clonotype has ten or more counts. Since it is a stray read in a library aimed at alpha chains, this beta chain has a size that is not meaningful. The chain has TRBV20-1 and TRBJ1-5; possibly TRBD1 for D (6 bases). Germline V gene lookup returns CDR1 DFQATT and CDR2 SNEGSKA (reference sequence). The germline V and J ends were trimmed by 5 bases and 7 bases, with 15 bases remaining between them. The CDR3 extends over 13 amino acids. The CDR3 sequence: CSAAPVRGQPQHF. CDR3 DNA: TGCAGTGCTGCCCCGGTCAGGGGCCAGCCCCAGCATTTT.

This clonotype has more than one count but fewer than ten. This beta chain is a stray read from a library made for alpha chains; its abundance is not meaningful. The V and J genes are TRBV28 and TRBJ2-7; D gene ambiguous. CDR3 size: 12 residues. CDR1 and CDR2 (germline): MDHEN, SYDVKM. Trimming stripped 7 bases from V and 0 bases from J, with 7 bases between. The CDR3 region has the DNA TGTGCCAGCACCGGCGGCTCCTACGAGCAGTACTTC. It is translated as CASTGGSYEQYF.

Many counts were recorded for this clonotype. Little can be read into the size of this beta chain, an off-target read in a library designed for alpha chains. The rearrangement uses TRBV10-3 and TRBJ2-3, with D unresolved. The V and J ends lost 3 bases and 1 base respectively, with 8 bases between them. CDR1 is ENHRY, CDR2 SYGVKD, per germline. The CDR3 is 14 residues long. CDR3 residues: CAISDLAGTDTQYF. The CDR3 bases are TGTGCCATCAGTGATCTCGCCGGCACAGATACGCAGTATTTT.

For this clonotype: Since the library was made to target alpha chains, this beta chain is a stray read and its abundance is not meaningful. The chain carries TRBV19 and TRBJ2-7, with TRBD1 matching 7 bases. Trimming cost V 3 bases and J 6 bases; bases outside gene matches: 8. This CDR3 has 14 residues. CDR1 and CDR2 from the germline V gene are LNHDA and SQIVND (reference sequence). The DNA of the CDR3 is TGTGCCAGTAGTATGGGACAGACCCTCGGCGAGCAGTACTTC. Protein product: CASSMGQTLGEQYF.

As concerns this clonotype: This beta chain turned up in a library designed for alpha chains; as an off-target read, its abundance says little. The rearrangement uses TRBV20-1 and TRBJ2-7; TRBD2 matches at 7 bases. This CDR3 region has 17 residues. The trim removed 0 bases at V and 1 base at J, leaving 12 bases unmatched. The germline CDR1 and CDR2 sequences are DFQATT and SNEGSKA (reference sequence). CDR3 nucleotides: TGCAGTGCTAGAGATGGTGGGGGGGTATCCTATTCCTACGAGCAGTACTTC. Its protein product is CSARDGGGVSYSYEQYF.